This is a list of T cell receptor beta chains from one sample in a study of T cells expressing NK-cell markers. TCRdb re-called the 5' RACE reads, yielding one record per CDR3 amino acid sequence without DNA. The sample table sets out 300,000 to 500,000 distinct CDR3 sequences. The material sequenced was blood T cells: a sorted CD56 or NKG2C T cell subset, CD4+ or CD8+ T cells, or bulk PBMC T cells (not recorded which). Source of these receptors: a woman between 50 and 59 years old in good health. Both conserved end residues are part of each CDR3.

j_call: TRBJ2-1
v_call: TRBV7-9
cdr3_length: 13
cdr3_aa: CARSGLADNEQFF

j_call: TRBJ2-1
v_call: TRBV29-1
cdr3_length: 13
cdr3_aa: CSVPGDLTDEQFF

j_call: TRBJ2-1
v_call: TRBV7-6
cdr3_length: 15
cdr3_aa: CASRGSGQGFHEQFF

j_call: TRBJ2-1
v_call: TRBV20-1
cdr3_length: 14
cdr3_aa: CSASSALTYNEQFF

j_call: TRBJ2-6
v_call: TRBV12-3/TRBV12-4
cdr3_length: 18
cdr3_aa: CASSFGDRELSGANVLTF

j_call: TRBJ2-3
v_call: TRBV12-3/TRBV12-4
cdr3_length: 15
cdr3_aa: CASSPRDRSTDTQYF

j_call: TRBJ2-1
v_call: TRBV15
cdr3_length: 16
cdr3_aa: CATSRVPAGAPDEQFF

j_call: TRBJ2-2
v_call: TRBV12-3/TRBV12-4
cdr3_length: 15
cdr3_aa: CASSDRPVDTGELFF

j_call: TRBJ2-1
v_call: TRBV7-9
cdr3_length: 15
cdr3_aa: CASSFGLVLVDEQFF

j_call: TRBJ2-6
v_call: TRBV10-3
cdr3_length: 16
cdr3_aa: CAITQTGLTGANVLTF

j_call: TRBJ2-1
v_call: TRBV5-1
cdr3_length: 14
cdr3_aa: CASRQQGAYNEQFF

j_call: TRBJ2-2
v_call: TRBV5-1
cdr3_length: 15
cdr3_aa: CASSPGTGFTGELFF

j_call: TRBJ1-4
v_call: TRBV28
cdr3_length: 13
cdr3_aa: CATRDRSNEKLFF

j_call: TRBJ2-5
v_call: TRBV25-1
cdr3_length: 17
cdr3_aa: CASSAGRTSGSEETQYF

j_call: TRBJ1-5
v_call: TRBV20-1
cdr3_length: 13
cdr3_aa: CSARFLSNQPQHF

j_call: TRBJ2-3
v_call: TRBV5-1
cdr3_length: 15
cdr3_aa: CASSGSGTSGDTQYF

j_call: TRBJ2-1
v_call: TRBV9
cdr3_length: 13
cdr3_aa: CASSVGGIGEQFF

j_call: TRBJ2-7
v_call: TRBV27
cdr3_length: 15
cdr3_aa: CASRPQTSPPTRQYF

j_call: TRBJ2-1
v_call: TRBV5-1
cdr3_length: 16
cdr3_aa: CASRKLAATRYNEQFF

j_call: TRBJ1-2
v_call: TRBV20-1
cdr3_length: 13
cdr3_aa: CSAHQGVGYGYTF

j_call: TRBJ2-7
v_call: TRBV13
cdr3_length: 14
cdr3_aa: CASSLGPVSYEQYF

j_call: TRBJ2-1
v_call: TRBV5-1
cdr3_length: 14
cdr3_aa: CASSPGVGYNEQFF

j_call: TRBJ2-2
v_call: TRBV19
cdr3_length: 14
cdr3_aa: CASGTGGNSGELFF

j_call: TRBJ2-5
v_call: TRBV6-1
cdr3_length: 14
cdr3_aa: CASSELAEVKTQYF

j_call: TRBJ2-2
v_call: TRBV18
cdr3_length: 13
cdr3_aa: CASSPTDTGELFF

j_call: TRBJ1-1
v_call: TRBV12-3/TRBV12-4
cdr3_length: 13
cdr3_aa: CASSYGQTAEAFF

j_call: TRBJ2-5
v_call: TRBV14
cdr3_length: 15
cdr3_aa: CASSLLQAIQETQYF

j_call: TRBJ2-3
v_call: TRBV15
cdr3_length: 15
cdr3_aa: CATSRDRLLADTQYF

j_call: TRBJ2-3
v_call: TRBV11-1
cdr3_length: 16
cdr3_aa: CASSGRTSGRRDTQYF

j_call: TRBJ2-7
v_call: TRBV6-5
cdr3_length: 11
cdr3_aa: CASSYLARQYF

j_call: TRBJ2-2
v_call: TRBV5-5
cdr3_length: 16
cdr3_aa: CASSLRAGTNTGELFF

j_call: TRBJ2-1
v_call: TRBV7-2
cdr3_length: 15
cdr3_aa: CASSSEGLAGDEQFF